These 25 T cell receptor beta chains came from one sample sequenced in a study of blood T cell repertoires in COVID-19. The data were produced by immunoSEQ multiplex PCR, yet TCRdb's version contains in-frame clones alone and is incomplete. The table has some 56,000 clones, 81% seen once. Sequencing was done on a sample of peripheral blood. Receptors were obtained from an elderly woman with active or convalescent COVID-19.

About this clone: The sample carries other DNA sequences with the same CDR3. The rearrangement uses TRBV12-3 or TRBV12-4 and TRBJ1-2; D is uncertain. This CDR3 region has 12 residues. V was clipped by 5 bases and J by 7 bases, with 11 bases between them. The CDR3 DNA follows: TGTGCCAGCAGTACGAGCCGGGGTGGCTACACCTTC. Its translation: CASSTSRGGYTF.

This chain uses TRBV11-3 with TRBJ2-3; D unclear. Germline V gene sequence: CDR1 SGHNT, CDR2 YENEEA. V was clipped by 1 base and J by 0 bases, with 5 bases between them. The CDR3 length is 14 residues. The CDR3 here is CASSLGGSTDTQYF. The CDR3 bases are TGTGCCAGCAGCTTAGGCGGAAGCACAGATACGCAGTATTTT.

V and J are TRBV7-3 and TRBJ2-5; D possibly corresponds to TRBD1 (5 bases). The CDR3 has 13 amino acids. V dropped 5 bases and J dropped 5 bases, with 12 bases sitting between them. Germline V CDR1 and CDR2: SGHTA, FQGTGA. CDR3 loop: CASSSRAGETQYF. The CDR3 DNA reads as TGTGCCAGCAGCAGCAGGGCTGGGGAGACCCAGTACTTC. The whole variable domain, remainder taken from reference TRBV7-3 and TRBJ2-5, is GAGVSQTPSNKVTEKGKYVELRCDPISGHTALYWYRQSLGQGPEFLIYFQGTGAADDSGLPNDRFFAVRPEGSVSTLKIQRTERGDSAVYLCASSSRAGETQYFGPGTRLLVL.

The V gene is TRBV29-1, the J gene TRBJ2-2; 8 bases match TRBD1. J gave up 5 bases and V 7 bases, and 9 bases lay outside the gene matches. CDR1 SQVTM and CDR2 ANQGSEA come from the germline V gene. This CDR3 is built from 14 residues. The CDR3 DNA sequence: TGCAGCGCACTACCGGGACAGGCTACCGGGGAGCTGTTTTTT. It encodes CSALPGQATGELFF.

The CDR3 region is CASSPWTANTGELFF. CDR3 bases: TGTGCCAGCAGCCCGTGGACTGCGAACACCGGGGAGCTGTTTTTT. This chain joins TRBV7-2 and TRBJ2-2; tentative D call: TRBD2 (5 bases). The CDR3 runs 15 residues. Germline CDR1 is SGHTA and CDR2 is FQGNSA. The V end was cut by 5 bases, the J end by 0 bases, with 10 bases between.

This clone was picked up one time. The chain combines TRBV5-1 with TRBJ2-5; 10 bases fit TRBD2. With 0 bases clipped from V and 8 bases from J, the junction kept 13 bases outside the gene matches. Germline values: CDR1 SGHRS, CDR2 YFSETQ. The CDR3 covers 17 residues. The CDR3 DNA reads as TGCGCCAGCAGCTTGGCAGCTAGCGGGGGTTCAGGTGATACCCAGTACTTC. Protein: CASSLAASGGSGDTQYF.

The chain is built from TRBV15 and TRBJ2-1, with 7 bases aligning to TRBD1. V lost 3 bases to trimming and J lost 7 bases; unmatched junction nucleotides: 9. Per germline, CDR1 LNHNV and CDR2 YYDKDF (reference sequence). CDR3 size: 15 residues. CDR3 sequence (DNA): TGTGCCACCAGCAGTAAAACAGGGGCGGGTAATGAGCAGTTCTTC. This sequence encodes CATSSKTGAGNEQFF.

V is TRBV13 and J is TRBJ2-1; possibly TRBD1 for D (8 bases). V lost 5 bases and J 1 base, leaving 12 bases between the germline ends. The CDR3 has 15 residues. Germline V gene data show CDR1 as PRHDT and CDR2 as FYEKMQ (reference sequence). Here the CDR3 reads CASSQQGGSYNEQFF. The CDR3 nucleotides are TGTGCCAGCAGCCAACAGGGGGGGTCCTACAATGAGCAGTTCTTC.

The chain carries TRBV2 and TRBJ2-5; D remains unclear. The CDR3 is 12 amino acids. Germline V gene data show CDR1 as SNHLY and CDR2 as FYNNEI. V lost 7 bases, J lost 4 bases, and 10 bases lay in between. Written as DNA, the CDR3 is TGTGCCAGCACCCTGAGTGGAGAGACCCAGTACTTC. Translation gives CASTLSGETQYF.

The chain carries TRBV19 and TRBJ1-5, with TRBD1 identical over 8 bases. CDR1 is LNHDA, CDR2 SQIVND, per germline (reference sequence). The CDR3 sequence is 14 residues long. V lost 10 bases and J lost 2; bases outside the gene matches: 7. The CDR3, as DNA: TGTGCCACTAAGGACAGGGTGGGCAATCAGCCCCAGCATTTT. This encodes CATKDRVGNQPQHF.

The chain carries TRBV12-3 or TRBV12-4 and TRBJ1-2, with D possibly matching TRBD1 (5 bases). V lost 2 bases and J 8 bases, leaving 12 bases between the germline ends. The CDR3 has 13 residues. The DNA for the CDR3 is TGTGCCAGCAGTTTAACCGGGGGGTTCGGCTACACCTTC. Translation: CASSLTGGFGYTF.

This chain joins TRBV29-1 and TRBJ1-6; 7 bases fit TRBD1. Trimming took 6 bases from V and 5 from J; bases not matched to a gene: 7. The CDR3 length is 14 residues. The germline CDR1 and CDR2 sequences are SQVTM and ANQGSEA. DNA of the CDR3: TGCAGCGTAAGACAGGGTACTAATAATTCACCCCTCCACTTT. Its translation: CSVRQGTNNSPLHF.

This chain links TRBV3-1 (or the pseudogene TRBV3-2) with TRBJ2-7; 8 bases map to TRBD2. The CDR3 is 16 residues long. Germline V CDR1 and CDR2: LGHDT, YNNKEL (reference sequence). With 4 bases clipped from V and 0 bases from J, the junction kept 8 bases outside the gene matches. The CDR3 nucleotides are TGTGCCAGCAGCCCGGGGGTAGCGGGGTCCTCCTACGAGCAGTACTTC. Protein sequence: CASSPGVAGSSYEQYF.

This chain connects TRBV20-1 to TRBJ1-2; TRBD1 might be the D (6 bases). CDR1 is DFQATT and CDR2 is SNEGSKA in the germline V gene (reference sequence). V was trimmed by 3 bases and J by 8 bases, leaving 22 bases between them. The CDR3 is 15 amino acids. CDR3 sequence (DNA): TGCAGTGCTAGTCTTTACGCTGGCCAGGGGAGAGGCTACACCTTC. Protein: CSASLYAGQGRGYTF.

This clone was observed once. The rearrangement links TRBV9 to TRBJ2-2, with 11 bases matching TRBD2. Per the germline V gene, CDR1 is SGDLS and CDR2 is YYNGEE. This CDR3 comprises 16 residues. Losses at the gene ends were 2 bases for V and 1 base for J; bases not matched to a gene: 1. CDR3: CASSVTSGVNTGELFF. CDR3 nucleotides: TGTGCCAGCAGCGTGACTAGCGGGGTGAACACCGGGGAGCTGTTTTTT.

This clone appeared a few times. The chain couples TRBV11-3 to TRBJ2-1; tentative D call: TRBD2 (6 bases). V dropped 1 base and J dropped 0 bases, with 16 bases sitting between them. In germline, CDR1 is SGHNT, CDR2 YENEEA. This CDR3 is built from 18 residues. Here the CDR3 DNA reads TGTGCCAGCAGCTTAGGCGCCCTCGGGAGCAACTCCTACAATGAGCAGTTCTTC. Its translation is CASSLGALGSNSYNEQFF.

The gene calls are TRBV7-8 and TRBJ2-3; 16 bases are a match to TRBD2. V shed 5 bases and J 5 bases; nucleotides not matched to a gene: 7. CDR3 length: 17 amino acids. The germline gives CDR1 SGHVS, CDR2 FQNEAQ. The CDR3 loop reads CASSTPGLAGGQDTQYF. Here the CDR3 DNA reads TGTGCCAGCAGCACCCCGGGACTAGCGGGGGGGCAAGATACGCAGTATTTT.

CDR3 sequence (DNA): TGTGCCAGCAGTGAAACAGGGAACCTCCTCTATGGCTACACCTTC. Its translation is CASSETGNLLYGYTF. The chain has TRBV25-1 and TRBJ1-2, with D possibly being TRBD1 (6 bases). Germline CDR1 is MGHDK and CDR2 is SYGVNS. The CDR3 is 15 residues long. The germline V and J ends were trimmed by 2 bases and 4 bases, with 14 bases remaining between them.

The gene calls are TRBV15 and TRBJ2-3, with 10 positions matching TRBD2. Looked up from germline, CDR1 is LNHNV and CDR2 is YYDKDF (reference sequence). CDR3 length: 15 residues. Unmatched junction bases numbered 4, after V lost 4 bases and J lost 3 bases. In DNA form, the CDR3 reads TGTGCCACCAGCAACCTAGCGGGGGCAACAGATACGCAGTATTTT. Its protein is CATSNLAGATDTQYF. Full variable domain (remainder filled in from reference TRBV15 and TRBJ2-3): DAMVIQNPRYQVTQFGKPVTLSCSQTLNHNVMYWYQQKSSQAPKLLFHYYDKDFNNEADTPDNFQSRRPNTSFCFLDIRSPGLGDTAMYLCATSNLAGATDTQYFGPGTRLTVL.

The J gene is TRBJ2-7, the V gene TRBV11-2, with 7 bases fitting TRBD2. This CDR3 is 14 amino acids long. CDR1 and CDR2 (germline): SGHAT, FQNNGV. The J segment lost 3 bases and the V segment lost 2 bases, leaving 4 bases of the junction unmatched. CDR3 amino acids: CASSLRRGDYEQYF. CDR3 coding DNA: TGTGCCAGCAGCTTAAGACGGGGGGACTACGAGCAGTACTTC.

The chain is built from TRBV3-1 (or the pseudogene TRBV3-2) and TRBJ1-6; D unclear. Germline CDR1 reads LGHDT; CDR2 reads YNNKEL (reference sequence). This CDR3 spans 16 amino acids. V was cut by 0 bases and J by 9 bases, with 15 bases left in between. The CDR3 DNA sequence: TGTGCCAGCAGCCAAGATATCGTGTTGGGAGGTTCACCCCTCCACTTT. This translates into CASSQDIVLGGSPLHF.

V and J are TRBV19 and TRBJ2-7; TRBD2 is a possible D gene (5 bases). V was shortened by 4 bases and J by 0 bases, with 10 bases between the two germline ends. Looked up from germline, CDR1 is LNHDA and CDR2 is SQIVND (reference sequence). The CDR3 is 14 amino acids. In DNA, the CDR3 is TGTGCCAGTAGTAGTCCCGGGATCTCCTACGAGCAGTACTTC. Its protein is CASSSPGISYEQYF.

This CDR3 reads CASSLEAGVYGYTF. CDR3 bases: TGTGCCAGCAGCTTAGAGGCGGGTGTCTATGGCTACACCTTC. V is TRBV7-2 and J is TRBJ1-2; D not resolved. The germline CDR1 and CDR2 sequences are SGHTA and FQGNSA. Trimming removed 1 base at V and 4 bases at J, with 10 bases between. This CDR3 region has 14 residues.

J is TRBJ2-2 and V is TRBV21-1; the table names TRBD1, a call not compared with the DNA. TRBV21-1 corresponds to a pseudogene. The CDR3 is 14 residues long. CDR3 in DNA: TGTGCCAGCGGGCGGGACAGGGGAGGCGGGGAGCTGTTTTTT. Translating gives CASGRDRGGGELFF.

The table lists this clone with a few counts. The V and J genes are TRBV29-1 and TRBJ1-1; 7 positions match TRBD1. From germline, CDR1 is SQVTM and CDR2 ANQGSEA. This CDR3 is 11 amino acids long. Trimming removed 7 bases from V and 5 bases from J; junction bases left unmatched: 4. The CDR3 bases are TGCAGCGGTCGGGACAGTACTGAAGCTTTCTTT. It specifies CSGRDSTEAFF.